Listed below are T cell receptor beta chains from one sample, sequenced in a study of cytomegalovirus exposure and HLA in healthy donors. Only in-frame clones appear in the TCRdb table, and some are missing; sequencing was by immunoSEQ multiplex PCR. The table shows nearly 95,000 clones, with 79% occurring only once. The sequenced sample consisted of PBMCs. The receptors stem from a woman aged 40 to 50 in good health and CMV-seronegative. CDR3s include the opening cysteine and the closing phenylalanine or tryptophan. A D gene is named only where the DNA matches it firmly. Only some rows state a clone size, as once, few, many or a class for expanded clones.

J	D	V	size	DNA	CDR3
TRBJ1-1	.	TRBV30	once	TGTGCCTGGAGGTTGGGCGGGGGGAACACTGAAGCTTTCTTT	CAWRLGGGNTEAFF
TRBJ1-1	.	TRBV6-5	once	TGTGCCAGCAGGAGGGCGCCGAACACTGAAGCTTTCTTT	CASRRAPNTEAFF
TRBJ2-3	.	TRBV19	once	TGTGCCAGTACTGGCAGGGGTATGAGCACAGATACGCAGTATTTT	CASTGRGMSTDTQYF
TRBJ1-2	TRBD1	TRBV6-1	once	TGTGCCAGCAGACCTACACAGGGGTACTATGGCTACACCTTC	CASRPTQGYYGYTF
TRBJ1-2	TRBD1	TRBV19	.	TGTGCCAGTAGTAGCCACAGGGGGCAACGAGGCTACACCTTC	CASSSHRGQRGYTF
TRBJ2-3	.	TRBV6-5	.	TGTGCCAGCAGTTACGGCGGTATCACAGATACGCAGTATTTT	CASSYGGITDTQYF
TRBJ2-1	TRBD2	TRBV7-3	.	TGTGCCAGCAGCCTAGCGGGGTTCTACAATGAGCAGTTCTTC	CASSLAGFYNEQFF
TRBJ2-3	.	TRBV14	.	TGTGCCAGCAGCCAAGTACGCGGAACTAGCACAGATACGCAGTATTTT	CASSQVRGTSTDTQYF
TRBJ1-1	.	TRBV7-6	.	TGTGCCAGCAGCTCAGACAGGCTGAACACTGAAGCTTTCTTT	CASSSDRLNTEAFF
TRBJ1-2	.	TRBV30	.	TGTGCCTGGAGTTCGACTTCTCCACGGTATGGCTACACCTTC	CAWSSTSPRYGYTF
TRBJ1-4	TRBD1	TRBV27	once	TGTGCCAGCAGTAAGGAGGGACAGCTTAATGAAAAACTGTTTTTT	CASSKEGQLNEKLFF
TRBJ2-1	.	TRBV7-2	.	TGTGCCAGCAGCTTCGTCCCAGGCTACAATGAGCAGTTCTTC	CASSFVPGYNEQFF
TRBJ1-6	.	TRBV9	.	TGTGCCAGCAGCGAGACCGGACAGCCATCACCCCTCCACTTT	CASSETGQPSPLHF
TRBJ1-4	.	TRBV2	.	TGTGCCAGCAGTGAAGCGCGCGGGGCGCCTTACAATGAAAAACTGTTTTTT	CASSEARGAPYNEKLFF
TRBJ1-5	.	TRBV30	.	TGTGCCTGGAGTTCTGGTGGGGCCGGGTACGCTAGGAGCAATCAGCCCCAGCATTTT	CAWSSGGAGYARSNQPQHF
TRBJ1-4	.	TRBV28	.	TGTGCCAGCAGGTTTCAGGGCATGGCTAATGAAAAACTGTTTTTT	CASRFQGMANEKLFF
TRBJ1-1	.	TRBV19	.	TGTGCCAGTAGTATCACAGGGCCGAACACTGAAGCTTTCTTT	CASSITGPNTEAFF
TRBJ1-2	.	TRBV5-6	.	TGTGCCAGCAGCTTCGACAGGTCAAACTATGGCTACACCTTC	CASSFDRSNYGYTF
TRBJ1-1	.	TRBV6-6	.	TGTGCCAGCAGTTACGGAAAGAACAGTGAAGCTTTCTTT	CASSYGKNSEAFF
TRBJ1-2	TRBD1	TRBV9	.	TGTGCCAGCGGGGAGTTTCGGGACAGGAATTATGGCTACACCTTC	CASGEFRDRNYGYTF
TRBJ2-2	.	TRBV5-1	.	TGCGCCAGCATCCCAGCGGGTCTTAACACCGGGGAGCTGTTTTTT	CASIPAGLNTGELFF
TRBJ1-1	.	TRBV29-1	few	TGCAGCGTTCGGAGGGGCTTGGGAACTGAAGCTTTCTTT	CSVRRGLGTEAFF